This T cell receptor (beta chain) was retrieved from a study of Ad26.COV2.S vaccination and SARS-CoV-2 variants. The study's findings and limits: Reported findings describe substantial breadth in spike-specific CD8+ and CD4+ T cell responses following vaccination.

Profiled with immunoSEQ multiplex PCR; TCRdb holds only in-frame clones, not every one. The sample carries roughly 700,000 clones, about 89% recorded once. The sample's treatment: about 20 received Ad26.COV2.S at low or high dose, single or two shots; roughly five received placebo; per-sample allocation not given. Following the first vaccine or placebo injection, samples were taken on day 63. An adult of 18-55 years in Boston served as donor. The length of the CDR3 is 17 residues. Germline assignment: CDR1 MNHEY and CDR2 SMNVEV (reference sequence). V dropped 5 bases and J dropped 0; count of bases not matched to a gene: 10. About this clone itself: Its target is unknown.

The chain uses TRBV27 and TRBJ2-7, with 10 bases that match TRBD2. The specimen was peripheral blood, collected in a trial of Ad26.COV2.S vaccine versus placebo. The TCR sequence derives from a person between 18 and 65 years old who received the Ad26.COV2.S COVID-19 vaccine or a placebo. CDR3 protein: CASSLSGRTSYSYEQYF. CDR3 sequence (DNA): TGTGCCAGCAGTCTTAGCGGGAGGACATCCTACTCCTACGAGCAGTACTTC.